Included here is one T cell receptor beta chain sequence, with context. The antigen remains unidentified. Template switching with 5'RACE generated the TCR cDNA and added a universal primer site and UMIs. TCRdb called the 5' RACE reads again in MiXCR, with one record for every CDR3 protein. The repertoire has 300,000 to 350,000 distinct CDR3 sequences, 3% to 4.5% of them found once; the top ten carry around 24%. The data belong to a study of T cells after yellow fever vaccination. Findings and limits, study-wide: High-abundance clonotypes from the bulk population could contaminate FACS-sorted repertoires.

V was cut by 1 base and J by 5 bases, with 7 bases left in between. The CDR3 runs to 12 residues. Germline V gene sequence: CDR1 DFQATT, CDR2 SNEGSKA (reference sequence). V is TRBV20-1 and J is TRBJ2-3; D is undetermined. This sample comprised PBMCs, obtained 5 days after the yellow fever booster vaccination. This clonotype was obtained from a man aged 18 to 30 who received the YFV17D yellow fever vaccine. DNA for the CDR3: TGCAGTGCTAGAGGGTTGGTAGATACGCAGTATTTT. It codes for CSARGLVDTQYF.